One and the same sample provided the 3 T cell receptor beta chains below, sequenced in a study of cytotoxic CD8 clonotypes in ibrutinib-treated CLL. Here immunoSEQ multiplex PCR was the method, and the copy in TCRdb shows in-frame clones only, minus some. Of fewer than 100,000 clones listed, roughly 86% are singletons. Sequencing was performed on PBMCs, taken before ibrutinib treatment. The receptors shown here come from a human donor with chronic lymphocytic leukemia.

This chain connects TRBV19 to TRBJ1-2, with 9 bases fitting TRBD1. J lost 8 bases, V lost 7 bases, and 11 bases had no gene match. CDR1 is LNHDA and CDR2 is SQIVND in the germline V gene (reference sequence). This CDR3 comprises 14 residues. The CDR3, as DNA: TGTGCCAGTACCAAATCTGGGACAGGGTTCGGCTACACCTTC. Encoded protein: CASTKSGTGFGYTF.

The J gene is TRBJ1-3, the V gene TRBV2, with 7 bases aligning to TRBD1. The CDR3 runs 17 residues. The germline V gene encodes CDR1 SNHLY and CDR2 FYNNEI. The J segment lost 2 bases and the V segment lost 8 bases, leaving 15 bases of the junction unmatched. This chain's CDR3 is CASRPPNRGSAGNTIYF. CDR3 sequence (DNA): TGTGCCAGCCGGCCCCCAAACAGGGGTTCTGCTGGAAACACCATATATTTT.

This CDR3 reads CASSVDNGPSYEETYGYTF. The DNA of the CDR3 is TGTGCCAGCAGCGTAGATAACGGACCGTCCTATGAGGAGACCTATGGCTACACCTTC. This chain joins TRBV9 and TRBJ1-2; D is unclear. V lost 0 bases and J 4 bases, leaving 25 bases between the germline ends. This CDR3 comprises 19 residues. Germline V lookup: CDR1 SGDLS, CDR2 YYNGEE.